A selection of T cell receptor beta chains follows, all from one sample in a study of T cells after yellow fever vaccination. Using its own MiXCR run on the 5' RACE reads, TCRdb lists one record per CDR3 protein. The sample holds about 68,000 distinct CDR3 sequences, just over 6.5% seen once. Sample: CD8+ T cells sorted from PBMCs, taken roughly seven weeks after the first yellow fever vaccination. Receptors were obtained from a man younger than 35 who received the YFV17D yellow fever vaccine. The CDR3 runs from the conserved cysteine through the conserved F or W.

cdr3_aa,v_call,j_call,cdr3_length
CASSHGGSPNTEAFF,TRBV7-6,TRBJ1-1,15
CSARARGSGNTIYF,TRBV20-1,TRBJ1-3,14
CATSREDREYYGYTF,TRBV15,TRBJ1-2,15
CASRGGFQETQYF,TRBV2,TRBJ2-5,13
CASSQVGQGYSPLHF,TRBV4-1,TRBJ1-6,15
CASSLSIHEQFF,TRBV5-4,TRBJ2-1,12
CATSRGQGRTYEQYF,TRBV15,TRBJ2-7,15
CASSSGLAGGQETQYF,TRBV7-2,TRBJ2-5,16
CASSLLAGGVETQYF,TRBV7-3,TRBJ2-5,15
CASSRGGRDNEKLFF,TRBV4-1,TRBJ1-4,15
CASSLSSGTGNYEQYF,TRBV7-8,TRBJ2-7,16
CASSLGGDIDSPLHF,TRBV27,TRBJ1-6,15
CASRTGGRGSETQYF,TRBV7-9,TRBJ2-5,15
CASSQVWGASYEQYF,TRBV4-2,TRBJ2-7,15
CASSFGSGGAGGEQFF,TRBV11-1,TRBJ2-1,16
CASSQDWLQLSYGYTF,TRBV4-3,TRBJ1-2,16
CASSWTSGGATETQYF,TRBV9,TRBJ2-5,16
CASSPPGTGSGDTEAFF,TRBV28,TRBJ1-1,17
CSVEKEGGYGYTF,TRBV29-1,TRBJ1-2,13
CASSLATGANVLTF,TRBV7-2,TRBJ2-6,14
CASSSPGQSTDTQYF,TRBV6-5,TRBJ2-3,15
CSARVRDNYGYTF,TRBV20-1,TRBJ1-2,13
CASSPGSPGTEAFF,TRBV13,TRBJ1-1,14
CASSFRGPGSPLHF,TRBV7-2,TRBJ1-6,14